The clone carrying this TCR beta chain occurred once. This record belongs to a study of blood T cell repertoires in COVID-19. Across the whole study: Samples of COVID-19 (acute and convalescent) were obtained from the United States, Italy and Spain. Sources were T cells, B-cell-depleted T cells, or PBMCs; the material itself was cDNA or gDNA.

There are 12 residues in the CDR3. The ends lost 6 bases at V and 5 bases at J; junction bases unmatched: 3. The germline gives CDR1 MGHDK, CDR2 SYGVNS. The authors' processing: For nucleated cells, counts were estimated from reference gene primer amplification. The table came from immunoSEQ multiplex PCR; TCRdb's copy has only in-frame clones and leaves some out. V and J calls and clone size are copied from that table; D and trimming were computed from the DNA. The table has 65,000 or so clones, over 80% seen once. The clonotype was recovered from a man aged 25-40 years with COVID-19, enrolled during active disease. The chain recombines TRBV25-1 with TRBJ1-2; 7 positions agree with TRBD1. Sequencing was carried out using peripheral blood. The CDR3 region has the DNA TGTGCCAGCAGCTTGGGACAGTATGGCTACACCTTC. Translated, it gives CASSLGQYGYTF.